The 24 T cell receptor beta chains reported below all come from one sample, sequenced in a study of OX40 agonist ivuxolimab in advanced cancers. The library was prepared using the immunoSEQ multiplex PCR assay. Here the immuneACCESS table is served through TCRdb, limited to in-frame sequences with V and J called. Missing clones are a known gap in these copies; in checked studies unresolved V genes cover under half, and the rest lacks a known reason. The sample profile shows 37,000 or so clones; roughly 87% of them were found once. The ten largest clones add up to over 15% of the sample. The starting material was CD4+ or CD8+ T cells sorted from blood, obtained in a trial of the OX40 agonist ivuxolimab. These receptors all stem from an adult with an advanced solid tumor such as melanoma, head and neck, liver or kidney cancer.

The V call is TRBV28, the J call TRBJ1-2, with D perhaps matching TRBD1 (6 bases). The CDR3 sequence is 17 residues long. V was cut by 6 bases and J by 3 bases, with 23 bases left in between. The germline CDR1 and CDR2 sequences are MDHEN and SYDVKM. CDR3 loop: CASSHRDLYRADYGYTF. The CDR3 nucleotides are TGTGCCAGCAGCCACCGCGACCTATACAGGGCCGACTATGGCTACACCTTC.

CDR3 residues: CASNLAGSNYGYTF. CDR3 DNA: TGTGCCAGCAACCTGGCAGGTTCTAACTATGGCTACACCTTC. This chain uses TRBV27 with TRBJ1-2; the D is unclear. V gave up 7 bases and J gave up 0 bases, with 12 bases separating them. The CDR3 sequence is 14 residues long. The germline V gene has CDR1 MNHEY and CDR2 SMNVEV (reference sequence).

As to this clone: A far larger clone differs by one base, so this is likely a read error. The J gene is TRBJ2-5, the V gene TRBV27; a weak D match, TRBD2 (5 bases). Germline CDR1 is MNHEY and CDR2 is SMNVEV (reference sequence). The CDR3 has 15 amino acids. CDR3 sequence: CASSFTAFGDSPLHF. DNA for the CDR3: TGTGCCAGCAGTTTCACAGCCTTCGGGGATTCACCCCTCCACTTC.

This CDR3 is CASSHGRLADKSSYNEQFF. In DNA, the CDR3 is TGTGCCAGCAGCCACGGTAGACTAGCGGATAAAAGCTCCTACAATGAGCAGTTCTTC. This chain joins TRBV7-9 and TRBJ2-1, with 9 bases identical to TRBD2. This CDR3 contains 19 residues. The junction had 14 bases not matched to a gene; V was cut back by 5 bases and J by 0 bases. Germline lookup yields CDR1 SEHNR and CDR2 FQNEAQ (reference sequence).

This chain uses TRBV27 with TRBJ2-5, with 15 positions matching TRBD2. V was clipped by 8 bases and J by 5 bases; unmatched bases: 9. Germline V lookup: CDR1 MNHEY, CDR2 SMNVEV (reference sequence). The CDR3 has 16 residues. CDR3: CASGRTSGGAQETQYF. In DNA, the CDR3 is TGTGCCAGCGGTCGGACTAGCGGGGGGGCCCAGGAGACCCAGTACTTC.

The genes are TRBV28 and TRBJ1-5; D call uncertain. The CDR3 spans 17 residues. Trimming stripped 1 base from V and 8 bases from J, with 21 bases between. The germline V gene has CDR1 MDHEN and CDR2 SYDVKM. CDR3 coding DNA: TGTGCCAGCAGTTTATCCTGGTACCAATCGGGTGGCAAGCCCCAGCATTTT. As protein: CASSLSWYQSGGKPQHF. Looking up the rest from reference TRBV28 and TRBJ1-5 gives the full variable domain: DVKVTQSSRYLVKRTGEKVFLECVQDMDHENMFWYRQDPGLGLRLIYFSYDVKMKEKGDIPEGYSVSREKKERFSLILESASTNQTSMYLCASSLSWYQSGGKPQHFGDGTRLSIL.

The chain links TRBV5-8 to TRBJ1-5; D call uncertain. Germline V gene data show CDR1 as SGHTS and CDR2 as YDEGEE. Deletions cut 0 bases from V and 6 bases from J, with 1 base between. The CDR3 length is 11 residues. The DNA of the CDR3 is TGTGCCAGCAGCTTGGCTCAGCCCCAGCATTTT. Translating it yields CASSLAQPQHF.

The genes are TRBV11-2 and TRBJ1-2; D unclear. Germline V CDR1 and CDR2: SGHAT, FQNNGV. CDR3 length: 15 residues. The V gene lost 0 bases and the J gene lost 3 bases, with 11 bases spanning the gap. CDR3 sequence: CASSLDPAVYYGYTF. The CDR3 DNA reads as TGTGCCAGCAGCTTAGACCCGGCAGTCTACTATGGCTACACCTTC.

The chain has TRBV27 and TRBJ1-4; D possibly corresponds to TRBD1 (5 bases). This CDR3 comprises 13 residues. The V end lost 2 bases, the J end lost 8 bases, and 9 bases lay between the germline ends. Per germline, CDR1 MNHEY and CDR2 SMNVEV (reference sequence). The CDR3 DNA sequence: TGTGCCAGCAGTTTAGGTGGGGACGAAAAACTGTTTTTT. Its translation: CASSLGGDEKLFF. Using reference TRBV27 and TRBJ1-4 for the parts outside the CDR3, the full variable domain is EAQVTQNPRYLITVTGKKLTVTCSQNMNHEYMSWYRQDPGLGLRQIYYSMNVEVTDKGDVPEGYKVSRKEKRNFPLILESPSPNQTSLYFCASSLGGDEKLFFGSGTQLSVL.

The V call is TRBV19, the J call TRBJ1-1; D is ambiguous. The V gene lost 3 bases and the J gene lost 5 bases, with 13 bases spanning the gap. The CDR3 sequence is 14 residues long. Per the germline V gene, CDR1 is LNHDA and CDR2 is SQIVND (reference sequence). DNA for the CDR3: TGTGCCAGTAGTATGGACGACGGGTGGACTGAAGCTTTCTTT. It is translated as CASSMDDGWTEAFF.

V and J are TRBV2 and TRBJ1-2; the D gene is possibly TRBD1 (5 bases). Germline V gene sequence: CDR1 SNHLY, CDR2 FYNNEI. This CDR3 is built from 20 residues. With 0 bases removed from V and 6 bases from J, the gap between germline ends came to 29 bases. In DNA, the CDR3 is TGTGCCAGCAGTGAAGCCGTGCTCCTTAATCCGGGACTCCTGAAGGATGGCTACACCTTC. Translation gives CASSEAVLLNPGLLKDGYTF. Based on the CDR3 plus reference TRBV2 and TRBJ1-2, the full variable domain is EPEVTQTPSHQVTQMGQEVILRCVPISNHLYFYWYRQILGQKVEFLVSFYNNEISEKSEIFDDQFSVERPDGSNFTLKIRSTKLEDSAMYFCASSEAVLLNPGLLKDGYTFGSGTRLTVV.

The CDR3 spells CASSSSREWIYEQYF. The CDR3 coding sequence is TGTGCCAGCAGCTCATCGAGAGAATGGATCTACGAGCAGTACTTC. The chain has TRBV7-2 and TRBJ2-7; no firm D call. Trimming took off 4 bases at V and 3 bases at J, with 16 bases between the two ends. The CDR3 sequence is 15 residues long. The germline CDR1 and CDR2 sequences are SGHTA and FQGNSA.

The V and J genes are TRBV5-4 and TRBJ2-7; D is possibly TRBD2 (6 bases). V lost 4 bases to trimming and J lost 7 bases, with 9 bases between them. This CDR3 contains 11 residues. From germline, CDR1 is SGHNT and CDR2 YYREEE (reference sequence). This CDR3 reads CASSMGGEQYF. The CDR3, as DNA: TGTGCCAGCAGCATGGGGGGAGAGCAGTACTTC.

The rearrangement uses TRBV12-5 and TRBJ1-1; a possible D gene is TRBD1 (5 bases). CDR1 is LGHNT, CDR2 FRNRAP, per germline. The CDR3 sequence is 13 residues long. Trimming took off 6 bases at V and 1 base at J, with 9 bases between the two ends. This chain's CDR3 is CASGFRENTEAFF. Written as DNA, the CDR3 is TGTGCTAGTGGGTTCAGGGAGAACACTGAAGCTTTCTTT. Variable domain in full (rest from reference TRBV12-5 and TRBJ1-1): DARVTQTPRHKVTEMGQEVTMRCQPILGHNTVFWYRQTMMQGLELLAYFRNRAPLDDSGMPKDRFSAEMPDATLATLKIQPSEPRDSAVYFCASGFRENTEAFFGQGTRLTVV.

The rearrangement uses TRBV4-3 and TRBJ2-2, with unresolved D. Germline assignment: CDR1 LGHNA and CDR2 YSLEER. This CDR3 has 15 residues. V shed 0 bases and J shed 3 bases, with 8 bases lying between them. The CDR3 nucleotides read TGCGCCAGCAGCCAAGATGGCCGGGACACCGGGGAGCTGTTTTTT. It codes for CASSQDGRDTGELFF.

The chain links TRBV11-3 to TRBJ2-7; 10 positions match TRBD2. The CDR3 extends over 14 amino acids. The junction had 4 bases not matched to a gene; V was cut back by 5 bases and J by 3 bases. Germline assignment: CDR1 SGHNT and CDR2 YENEEA. The CDR3 DNA reads as TGTGCCAGCAGCCCTAGCGGGAGTAGCTACGAGCAGTACTTC. Its protein is CASSPSGSSYEQYF.

The chain combines TRBV7-2 with TRBJ2-3; 7 nucleotides match TRBD1. The junction had 8 bases not matched to a gene; V was cut back by 6 bases and J by 2 bases. The CDR3 is 15 residues long. Germline V gene sequence: CDR1 SGHTA, CDR2 FQGNSA. The CDR3 spells CASSQGGRHTDTQYF. In DNA, the CDR3 is TGTGCCAGCAGTCAAGGGGGCAGGCACACAGATACGCAGTATTTT.

The J gene is TRBJ2-7, the V gene TRBV7-9, with D possibly being TRBD1 (6 bases). Trimming pared 5 bases from V and 1 base from J, leaving 18 bases between. The CDR3 covers 16 residues. Germline-derived CDR1 and CDR2 are SEHNR and FQNEAQ (reference sequence). CDR3 sequence reads: CASSRNTGFGSYEQYF. CDR3 in DNA: TGTGCCAGCAGCCGAAATACAGGGTTTGGATCCTACGAGCAGTACTTC.

This clone was seen only once. The V call is TRBV4-1, the J call TRBJ2-5; no clear D gene. The CDR3 contains 15 residues. V lost 3 bases and J lost 7, with 18 bases in between. Germline CDR1 is MGHRA and CDR2 is YSYEKL. Here the CDR3 reads CASSHLPSEKGTQYF. Here the CDR3 DNA reads TGCGCCAGCAGCCACCTCCCAAGTGAGAAGGGGACCCAGTACTTC.

The chain carries TRBV10-1 and TRBJ1-5; D may be TRBD1 (6 bases). This CDR3 is built from 17 residues. V lost 3 bases and J 3 bases, leaving 18 bases between the germline ends. CDR1 and CDR2 (germline): WNHNN, SYGVQD (reference sequence). The CDR3 bases are TGCGCCAGCAGTGACGCCATAACAGGGCGAGACAATCAGCCCCAGCATTTT. It translates to CASSDAITGRDNQPQHF.

DNA for the CDR3: TGTGCCAGCAGCATCACCTCAGGGGGTGTCAACGTCCTGACTTTC. Its translation: CASSITSGGVNVLTF. This rearrangement joins TRBV9 to TRBJ2-6, with 7 bases aligning to TRBD1. This CDR3 comprises 15 residues. V lost 4 bases, J lost 9 bases, and 10 bases stayed unmatched. Germline CDR1 SGDLS, CDR2 YYNGEE.

J is TRBJ1-6 and V is TRBV5-6, with D uncertain. Germline CDR1 reads SGHDT; CDR2 reads YYEEEE. The germline V and J ends were trimmed by 4 bases and 0 bases, with 11 bases remaining between them. The CDR3 contains 16 residues. The CDR3 sequence is CASSPRESSYNSPLHF. The DNA for the CDR3 is TGTGCCAGCAGCCCGAGGGAGAGCTCCTATAATTCACCCCTCCACTTT. Drawing the rest from reference TRBV5-6 and TRBJ1-6, the complete variable domain is DAGVTQSPTHLIKTRGQQVTLRCSPKSGHDTVSWYQQALGQGPQFIFQYYEEEERQRGNFPDRFSGHQFPNYSSELNVNALLLGDSALYLCASSPRESSYNSPLHFGNGTRLTVT.

The J gene is TRBJ2-2, the V gene TRBV7-9, with D unresolved. The V and J ends lost 7 bases and 4 bases respectively, with 13 bases between them. The germline CDR1 and CDR2 sequences are SEHNR and FQNEAQ (reference sequence). The CDR3 is made up of 14 amino acids. CDR3 protein: CASTPGVGTGELFF. The CDR3 nucleotides are TGTGCCAGCACCCCAGGTGTGGGCACCGGGGAGCTGTTTTTT.

The rearrangement links TRBV2 to TRBJ1-1; 8 bases are shared with TRBD1. Trimming removed 0 bases from V and 0 bases from J; junction bases left unmatched: 12. Germline CDR1 SNHLY, CDR2 FYNNEI. The CDR3 covers 19 residues. The CDR3 DNA follows: TGTGCCAGCAGTGAAGCGCTTCTCGGGACAGGAGTTATGAACACTGAAGCTTTCTTT. Its translation: CASSEALLGTGVMNTEAFF.